This T cell receptor (beta chain) was profiled in a study of radiation and T cells in renal cell carcinoma. Trimming shortened V by 7 bases and J by 6 bases, and 12 bases separated the two germline ends. The CDR3 extends over 12 amino acids. Germline V lookup: CDR1 MNHEY, CDR2 SVGAGI. Assay used: immunoSEQ multiplex PCR; TCRdb lists only in-frame clones, some missing. The sample carries under 100,000 clones, 85% recorded once. The sample's time point: blood 4 weeks post-SBRT, at nephrectomy. Stated treatment: 15 Gy SBRT to primary tumor, nephrectomy 4 weeks later. Nephrectomy followed 15 Gy stereotactic body radiation by 4 weeks. The tumor was a clear cell renal cell carcinoma.

The J gene is TRBJ1-2, the V gene TRBV6-5, with D unclear. The sample consisted of blood, taken from a patient whose treatment included radiotherapy and nephrectomy. The sequence was collected from a man between 50 and 59 years old with renal cell carcinoma. DNA for the CDR3: TGTGCCAGCACCCGCACTGCGCATGGCTACACCTTC. Its protein is CASTRTAHGYTF.